This T cell receptor (beta chain) was sequenced during a study of CD8 T cells in ankylosing spondylitis. Study-level findings and limits: The study identified a TCR beta motif of several highly homologous variants that appeared characteristic of ankylosing spondylitis blood. A number of the motif variants had already been described in reactive arthritis synovial fluid and blood. Disease-linked clones reportedly concentrated significantly in matched ankylosing spondylitis synovial fluid. Researchers report that disease-linked clones proved CD8+ and relatively rare in peripheral blood.

TCRdb fed the 5' RACE reads into MiXCR, producing one record per CDR3 protein. The data contain roughly 700,000 distinct CDR3 sequences, about 20% of them seen just once; the ten biggest clones take up around 19%. This clonotype was recorded a few times. Its antigen is as yet unknown. Sequenced sample: blood, either unsorted or a sorted T cell fraction (not recorded which). This sequence was found in a male donor with ankylosing spondylitis.

Here the CDR3 reads CASSPTVIEAFF. CDR3 coding DNA: TGTGCCAGCAGTCCCACCGTGATTGAAGCTTTCTTT. The chain carries TRBV12-3 or TRBV12-4 and TRBJ1-1; D uncertain. Trimming removed 5 bases from V and 7 bases from J, with 11 bases in between. The CDR3 consists of 12 residues.